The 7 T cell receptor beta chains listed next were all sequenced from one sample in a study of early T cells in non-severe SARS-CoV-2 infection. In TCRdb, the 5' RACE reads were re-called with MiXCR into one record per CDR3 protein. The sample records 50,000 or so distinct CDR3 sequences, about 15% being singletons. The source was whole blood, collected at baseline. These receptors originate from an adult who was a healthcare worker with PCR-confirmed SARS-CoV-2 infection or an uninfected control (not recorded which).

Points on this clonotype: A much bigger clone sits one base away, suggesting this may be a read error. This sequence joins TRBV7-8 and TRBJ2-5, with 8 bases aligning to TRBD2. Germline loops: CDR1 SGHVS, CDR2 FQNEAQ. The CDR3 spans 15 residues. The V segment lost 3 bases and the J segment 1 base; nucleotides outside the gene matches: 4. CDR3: CASSFQRGSQETQYF. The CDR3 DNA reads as TGTGCCAGCAGCTTTCAGCGGGGGAGCCAAGAGACCCAGTACTTC.

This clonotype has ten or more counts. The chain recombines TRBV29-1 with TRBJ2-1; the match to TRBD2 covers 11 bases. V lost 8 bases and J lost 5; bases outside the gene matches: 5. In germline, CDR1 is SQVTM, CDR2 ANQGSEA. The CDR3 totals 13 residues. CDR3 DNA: TGCAGCTCTAGCGGGGGGTCCGACAATGAGCAGTTCTTC. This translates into CSSSGGSDNEQFF.

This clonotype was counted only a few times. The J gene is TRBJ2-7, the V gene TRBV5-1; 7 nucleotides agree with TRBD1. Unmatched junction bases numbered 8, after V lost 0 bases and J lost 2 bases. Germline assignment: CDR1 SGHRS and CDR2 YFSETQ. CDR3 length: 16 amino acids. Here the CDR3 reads CASSLGGTAITYEQYF. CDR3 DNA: TGCGCCAGCAGCTTGGGGGGGACAGCAATTACCTACGAGCAGTACTTC.

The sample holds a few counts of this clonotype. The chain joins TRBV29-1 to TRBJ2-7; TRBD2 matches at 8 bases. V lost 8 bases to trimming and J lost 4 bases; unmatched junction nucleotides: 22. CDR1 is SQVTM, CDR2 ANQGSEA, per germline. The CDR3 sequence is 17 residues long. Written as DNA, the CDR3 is TGCAGCCCACTACGGTGGGATTCCGGGACTAGGAGGTACGAGCAGTACTTC. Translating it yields CSPLRWDSGTRRYEQYF.

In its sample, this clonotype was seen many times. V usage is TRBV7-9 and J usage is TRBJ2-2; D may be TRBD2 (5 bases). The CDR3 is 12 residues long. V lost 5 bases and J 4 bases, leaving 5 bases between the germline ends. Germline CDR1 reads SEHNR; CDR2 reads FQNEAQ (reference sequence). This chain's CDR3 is CASSRGTGELFF. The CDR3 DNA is TGTGCCAGCAGCCGGGGCACCGGGGAGCTGTTTTTT.

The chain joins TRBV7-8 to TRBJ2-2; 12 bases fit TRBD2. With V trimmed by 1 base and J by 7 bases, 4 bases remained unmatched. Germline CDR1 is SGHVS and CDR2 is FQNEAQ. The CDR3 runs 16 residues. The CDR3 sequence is CASSLVLAGGDGELFF. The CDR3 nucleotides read TGTGCCAGCAGCTTAGTCCTAGCGGGAGGGGACGGGGAGCTGTTTTTT.

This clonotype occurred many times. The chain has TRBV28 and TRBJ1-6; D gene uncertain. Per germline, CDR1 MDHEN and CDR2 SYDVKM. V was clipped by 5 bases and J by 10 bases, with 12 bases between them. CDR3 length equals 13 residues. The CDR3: CASSPMVSSPLHF. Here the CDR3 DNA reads TGTGCCAGCAGTCCAATGGTGTCCTCACCCCTCCACTTT.